This record concerns one T cell receptor beta chain sequence. Trimming stripped 5 bases from V and 3 bases from J, with 10 bases between. The CDR3 is 13 residues long. Germline V gene sequence: CDR1 LNHNV, CDR2 YYDKDF (reference sequence). The data stem from a study of neoadjuvant anti-PD-1 for oral cavity cancer. The assay was immunoSEQ multiplex PCR, and TCRdb's table has in-frame clones only and misses some. The sample lists about 15,000 clones, 65% to 75% occurring once. Sequenced material: PBMCs, taken before nivolumab (anti-PD-1) treatment. The chain employs TRBV15 and TRBJ1-2; perhaps TRBD1 as D (6 bases). This receptor was taken from a person aged 40 to 85 with oral cavity squamous cell carcinoma. The chain's CDR3 is CATSSRGYYGYTF. CDR3 DNA: TGTGCCACCAGCTCCAGGGGATACTATGGCTACACCTTC.